A selection of T cell receptor beta chains follows, all from one sample in a study of human T cells and chemical hapten exposure. MiXCR, applied by TCRdb to the 5' RACE reads, yields one record per CDR3 protein. The table shows approximately 150,000 distinct CDR3 sequences, with about 4% occurring only once. These receptors originate from a female donor in good health. CDR3s include the opening cysteine and the closing phenylalanine or tryptophan. A D gene is named only where the DNA matches it firmly. Some rows have no size entry. The others give once, few or many, or a class for an expanded clone.

TRBJ2-3 | - | TRBV6-2/TRBV6-3 | many | CASTAWTESTDTQYF | TGTGCCAGCACCGCGTGGACAGAAAGCACAGATACGCAGTATTTT
TRBJ1-2 | - | TRBV29-1 | many | CSVEGGQKNYGYTF | TGCAGCGTTGAGGGTGGACAAAAGAACTATGGCTACACCTTC
TRBJ2-6 | - | TRBV5-1 | many | CASSSSSSGANVLTF | TGCGCCAGCAGCTCATCGAGCTCTGGGGCCAACGTCCTGACTTTC
TRBJ2-5 | - | TRBV3-1 | many | CASSARGGEETQYF | TGTGCCAGCAGCGCGCGCGGGGGCGAGGAGACCCAGTACTTC
TRBJ2-7 | TRBD1 | TRBV20-1 | many | CSAGGQGGGEQYF | TGCAGTGCTGGTGGACAGGGGGGAGGCGAGCAGTACTTC
TRBJ2-1 | - | TRBV7-2 | many | CASSGRQMGSYNEQFF | TGTGCCAGCAGCGGTAGACAGATGGGGTCCTACAATGAGCAGTTCTTC
TRBJ1-1 | TRBD1 | TRBV3-1 | few | CASTPTCRQGREAFF | TGTGCCAGCACCCCCACGTGCAGACAGGGGCGTGAAGCTTTCTTT
TRBJ1-5 | TRBD1 | TRBV20-1 | many | CSARDKGTGDNQPQHF | TGCAGTGCTAGAGATAAAGGGACAGGGGACAATCAGCCCCAGCATTTT
TRBJ1-2 | - | TRBV5-6 | many | CASRETGSHGYTF | TGTGCCAGCCGCGAGACCGGGTCTCATGGCTACACCTTC
TRBJ2-3 | TRBD1 | TRBV9 | - | CASSVASTGETQYF | TGTGCCAGCAGCGTAGCCTCAACAGGGGAAACGCAGTATTTT
TRBJ2-2 | - | TRBV11-3 | few | CASSSHSGANTGELFF | TGTGCCAGCAGCTCCCACTCCGGGGCGAACACCGGGGAGCTGTTTTTT
TRBJ1-3 | - | TRBV20-1 | many | CSALLPWGGRLSGNTIYF | TGCAGTGCTTTACTTCCTTGGGGGGGACGACTCTCTGGAAACACCATATATTTT
TRBJ1-5 | TRBD1 | TRBV20-1 | many | CSAGGQGSQPQHF | TGCAGTGCTGGGGGACAGGGCAGCCAGCCCCAGCATTTT
TRBJ1-5 | - | TRBV7-9 | - | CASSLPGGSNQPQHF | TGTGCCAGCAGCTTACCGGGCGGTAGCAATCAGCCCCAGCATTTT
TRBJ2-3 | - | TRBV12-3/TRBV12-4 | many | CASSSQSTDTQYF | TGTGCCAGCAGTTCACAGAGCACAGATACGCAGTATTTT
TRBJ1-6 | - | TRBV2 | many | CASSAIGQPYNSPLHF | TGTGCCAGCAGTGCGATCGGACAGCCCTATAATTCACCCCTCCACTTT
TRBJ1-5 | - | TRBV6-2/TRBV6-3 | many | CASSYNTVNQPQHF | TGTGCCAGCAGTTACAACACGGTCAATCAGCCCCAGCATTTT
TRBJ1-5 | TRBD1 | TRBV20-1 | few | CSARDRTRGRGQPQHF | TGCAGTGCTAGAGACCGAACCAGGGGGCGCGGTCAGCCCCAGCATTTT
TRBJ2-7 | TRBD1 | TRBV3-1 | many | CASSRTGVGREQYF | TGTGCCAGCAGCAGGACAGGGGTCGGAAGAGAGCAGTACTTC
TRBJ1-1 | - | TRBV2 | - | CASSEGYTEAFF | TGTGCCAGCAGTGAGGGGTACACTGAAGCTTTCTTT
TRBJ2-7 | TRBD1 | TRBV4-2 | many | CASSQATGQGYEQYF | TGTGCCAGCAGCCAAGCGACGGGACAGGGGTACGAGCAGTACTTC
TRBJ2-5 | - | TRBV28 | - | CASSFPIHPQETQYF | TGTGCCAGCAGCTTCCCGATACATCCCCAAGAGACCCAGTACTTC
TRBJ2-3 | - | TRBV14 | few | CASSLRTGRSSTDTQYF | TGTGCCAGCAGCCTCCGAACTGGCAGGTCAAGCACAGATACGCAGTATTTT
TRBJ1-1 | - | TRBV20-1 | few | CSALTGNRNTEAFF | TGCAGTGCACTAACAGGGAATAGGAACACTGAAGCTTTCTTT
TRBJ2-1 | - | TRBV7-2 | few | CASKNLNEQFF | TGTGCCAGTAAGAACCTCAATGAGCAGTTCTTC
TRBJ2-4 | TRBD2 | TRBV20-1 | many | CSARRATSGGILAKNIQYF | TGCAGTGCTAGACGAGCTACTAGCGGGGGGATCCTAGCCAAAAACATTCAGTACTTC
TRBJ1-2 | - | TRBV9 | many | CASSVAQTYGYTF | TGTGCCAGCAGCGTAGCGCAAACCTATGGCTACACCTTC
TRBJ2-3 | TRBD2 | TRBV5-4 | many | CASSLAGDRDTQYF | TGTGCCAGCAGCTTAGCGGGGGACCGAGATACGCAGTATTTT
TRBJ2-5 | TRBD1 | TRBV7-3 | few | CASSPTFDRGRETQYF | TGTGCCAGCAGCCCAACCTTCGACAGGGGAAGAGAGACCCAGTACTTC
TRBJ1-3 | - | TRBV20-1 | many | CSARAPGRTEDTIYF | TGCAGTGCTAGAGCCCCGGGCCGAACCGAAGACACCATATATTTT
TRBJ1-1 | - | TRBV6-6 | many | CASSYSLGTEAFF | TGTGCCAGCAGTTACTCGCTCGGCACTGAAGCTTTCTTT
TRBJ2-2 | - | TRBV12-3/TRBV12-4 | - | CASSFRRAVDTGELFF | TGTGCCAGCAGTTTCCGGAGGGCCGTGGACACCGGGGAGCTGTTTTTT
TRBJ1-6 | TRBD1 | TRBV27 | few | CASSFGTDNSPLHF | TGTGCCAGCAGTTTTGGGACAGATAATTCACCCCTCCACTTT
TRBJ1-1 | TRBD1 | TRBV6-2/TRBV6-3 | many | CASNPGGGKITEAFF | TGTGCCAGCAATCCAGGGGGCGGAAAAATCACTGAAGCTTTCTTT
TRBJ2-7 | - | TRBV6-1 | few | CASSEAGPYEQYF | TGTGCCAGCAGTGAAGCTGGACCCTACGAGCAGTACTTC
TRBJ1-1 | - | TRBV12-3/TRBV12-4 | many | CASSKGTRANTEAFF | TGTGCCAGCAGTAAAGGGACACGAGCGAACACTGAAGCTTTCTTT
TRBJ2-1 | TRBD2 | TRBV12-3/TRBV12-4 | - | CASLSGGMTYNEQFF | TGTGCCAGCTTAAGCGGGGGGATGACCTACAATGAGCAGTTCTTC
TRBJ2-1 | TRBD2 | TRBV12-3/TRBV12-4 | - | CASSPRRSGGPYNEQFF | TGTGCCAGCAGCCCGAGACGGAGCGGGGGACCCTACAATGAGCAGTTCTTC
TRBJ2-5 | - | TRBV6-6 | many | CASSRPPQPLQETQYF | TGTGCCAGCAGCCGCCCTCCTCAGCCCCTTCAAGAGACCCAGTACTTC
TRBJ1-1 | - | TRBV14 | many | CASSHRDQGMNTEAFF | TGTGCCAGCAGCCACCGGGACCAAGGTATGAACACTGAAGCTTTCTTT
TRBJ2-7 | TRBD1 | TRBV28 | - | CASRNQGASSYEQYF | TGTGCCAGCAGAAACCAGGGGGCGAGCTCCTACGAGCAGTACTTC